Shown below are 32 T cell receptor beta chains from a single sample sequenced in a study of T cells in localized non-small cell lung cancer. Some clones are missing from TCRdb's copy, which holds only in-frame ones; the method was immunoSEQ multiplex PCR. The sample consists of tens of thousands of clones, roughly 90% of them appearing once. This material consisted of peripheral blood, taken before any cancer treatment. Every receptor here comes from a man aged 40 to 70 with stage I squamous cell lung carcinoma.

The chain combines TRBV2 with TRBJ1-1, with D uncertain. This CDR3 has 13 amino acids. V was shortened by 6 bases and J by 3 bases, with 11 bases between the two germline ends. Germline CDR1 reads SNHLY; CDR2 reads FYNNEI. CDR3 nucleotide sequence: TGTGCCAGCAGATCAACAGTCTACACTGAAGCTTTCTTT. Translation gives CASRSTVYTEAFF.

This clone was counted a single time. The CDR3 DNA reads TGTGCCAGCAGCTTAGGTGGCAGCCTCTCCGGGGAGCAGTACTTC. Its protein is CASSLGGSLSGEQYF. V and J are TRBV7-6 and TRBJ2-7; D not certain. CDR3 size: 15 residues. The V end was cut by 1 base, the J end by 7 bases, with 17 bases between. Germline-derived CDR1 and CDR2 are SGHVS and FNYEAQ.

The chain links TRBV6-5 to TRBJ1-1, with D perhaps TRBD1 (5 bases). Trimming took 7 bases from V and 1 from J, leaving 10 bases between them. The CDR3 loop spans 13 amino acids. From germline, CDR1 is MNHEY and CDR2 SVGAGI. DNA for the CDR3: TGTGCCAGCACCGGACACCCGAACACTGAAGCTTTCTTT. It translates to CASTGHPNTEAFF.

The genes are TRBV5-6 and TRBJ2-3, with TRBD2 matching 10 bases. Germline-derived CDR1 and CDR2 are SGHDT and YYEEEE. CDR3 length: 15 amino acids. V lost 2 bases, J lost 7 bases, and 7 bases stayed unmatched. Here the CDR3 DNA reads TGTGCCAGCAGCTTCAAAGCGGGGGGGCCCAATACGCAGTATTTT. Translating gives CASSFKAGGPNTQYF. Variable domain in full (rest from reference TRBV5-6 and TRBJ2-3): DAGVTQSPTHLIKTRGQQVTLRCSPKSGHDTVSWYQQALGQGPQFIFQYYEEEERQRGNFPDRFSGHQFPNYSSELNVNALLLGDSALYLCASSFKAGGPNTQYFGPGTRLTVL.

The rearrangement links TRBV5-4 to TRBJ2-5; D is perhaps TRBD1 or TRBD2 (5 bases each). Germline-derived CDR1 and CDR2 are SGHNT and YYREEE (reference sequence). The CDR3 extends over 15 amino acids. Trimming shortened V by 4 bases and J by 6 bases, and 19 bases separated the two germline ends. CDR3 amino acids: CASSHPGQGRKTQYF. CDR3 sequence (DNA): TGTGCCAGCAGCCACCCGGGGCAGGGTCGAAAGACCCAGTACTTC.

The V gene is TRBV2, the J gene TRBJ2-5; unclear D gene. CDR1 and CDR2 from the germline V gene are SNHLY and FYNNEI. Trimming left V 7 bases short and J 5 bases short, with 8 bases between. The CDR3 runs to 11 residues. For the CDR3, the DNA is TGTGCCAGCAAAATCAAGGAGACCCAGTACTTC. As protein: CASKIKETQYF.

CDR3 residues: CASSDPGQNPNYGYTF. CDR3 bases: TGTGCCAGCAGTGATCCCGGGCAGAATCCCAACTATGGCTACACCTTC. The V gene is TRBV25-1, the J gene TRBJ1-2; D not resolved. The CDR3 sequence is 16 residues long. Germline loops: CDR1 MGHDK, CDR2 SYGVNS. V was cut by 3 bases and J by 2 bases, with 16 bases left in between.

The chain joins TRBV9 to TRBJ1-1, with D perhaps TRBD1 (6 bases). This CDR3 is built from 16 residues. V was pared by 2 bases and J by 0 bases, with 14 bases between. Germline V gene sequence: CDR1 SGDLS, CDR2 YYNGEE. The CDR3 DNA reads TGTGCCAGCAGCGTCGGACAGACTATCATGAACACTGAAGCTTTCTTT. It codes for CASSVGQTIMNTEAFF.

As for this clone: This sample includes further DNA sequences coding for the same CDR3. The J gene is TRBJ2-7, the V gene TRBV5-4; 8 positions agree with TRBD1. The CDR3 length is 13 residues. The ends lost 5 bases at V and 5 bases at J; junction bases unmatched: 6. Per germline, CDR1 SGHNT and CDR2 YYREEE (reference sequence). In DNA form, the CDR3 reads TGTGCCAGCAGAATCGGACAGGGAGACGAGCAGTACTTC. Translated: CASRIGQGDEQYF.

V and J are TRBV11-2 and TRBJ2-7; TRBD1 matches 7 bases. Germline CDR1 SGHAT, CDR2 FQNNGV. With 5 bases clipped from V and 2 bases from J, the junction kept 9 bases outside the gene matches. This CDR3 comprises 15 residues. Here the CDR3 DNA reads TGTGCCAGCAGCCCATCACCAACAGGGGCCTACGAGCAGTACTTC. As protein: CASSPSPTGAYEQYF.

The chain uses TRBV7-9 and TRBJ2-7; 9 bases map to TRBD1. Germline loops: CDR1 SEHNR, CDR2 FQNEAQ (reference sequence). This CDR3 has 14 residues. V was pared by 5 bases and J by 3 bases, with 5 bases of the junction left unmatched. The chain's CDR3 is CASSRTGGGYEQYF. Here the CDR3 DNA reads TGTGCCAGCAGCCGTACAGGGGGCGGCTACGAGCAGTACTTC.

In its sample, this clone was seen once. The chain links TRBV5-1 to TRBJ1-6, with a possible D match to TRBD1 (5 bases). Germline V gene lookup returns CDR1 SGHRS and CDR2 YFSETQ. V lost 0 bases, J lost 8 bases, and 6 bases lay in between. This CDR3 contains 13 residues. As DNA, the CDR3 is TGCGCCAGCAGCTTGGAGGGGTATTCACCCCTCCACTTT. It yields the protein CASSLEGYSPLHF.

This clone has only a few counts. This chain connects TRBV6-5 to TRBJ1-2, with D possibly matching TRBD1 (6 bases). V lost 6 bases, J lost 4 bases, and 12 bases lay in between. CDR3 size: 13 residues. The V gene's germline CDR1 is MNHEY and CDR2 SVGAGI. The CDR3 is CASRLTGTYGYTF. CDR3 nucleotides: TGTGCCAGCAGATTAACAGGGACCTATGGCTACACCTTC.

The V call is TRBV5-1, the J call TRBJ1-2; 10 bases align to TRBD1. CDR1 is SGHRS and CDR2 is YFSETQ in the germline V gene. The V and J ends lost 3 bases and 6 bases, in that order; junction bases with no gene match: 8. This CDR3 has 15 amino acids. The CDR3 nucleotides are TGCGCCAGCAGCTCGTTGGGGACAGGGGAGGATGGCTACACCTTC. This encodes CASSSLGTGEDGYTF.

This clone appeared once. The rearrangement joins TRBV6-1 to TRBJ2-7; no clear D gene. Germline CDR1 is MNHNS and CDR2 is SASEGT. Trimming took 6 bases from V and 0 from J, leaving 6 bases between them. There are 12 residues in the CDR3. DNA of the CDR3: TGTGCCAGCAGAGGGTTCTCCTACGAGCAGTACTTC. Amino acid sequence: CASRGFSYEQYF.

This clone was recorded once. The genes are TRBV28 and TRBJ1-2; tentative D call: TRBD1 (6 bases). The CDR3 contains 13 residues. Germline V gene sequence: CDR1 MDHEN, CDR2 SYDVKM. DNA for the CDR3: TGTGGCGTCTGGGGGCGATTGCTCTATGGCTACACCTTC. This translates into CGVWGRLLYGYTF.

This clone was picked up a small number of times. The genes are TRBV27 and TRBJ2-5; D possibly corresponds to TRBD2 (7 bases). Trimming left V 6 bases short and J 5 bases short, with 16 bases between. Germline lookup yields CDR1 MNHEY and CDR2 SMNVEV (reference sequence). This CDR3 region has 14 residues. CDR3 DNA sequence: TGTGCCAGCAGCCCTCTGGGGGGGCGGGAGACCCAGTACTTC. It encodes CASSPLGGRETQYF.

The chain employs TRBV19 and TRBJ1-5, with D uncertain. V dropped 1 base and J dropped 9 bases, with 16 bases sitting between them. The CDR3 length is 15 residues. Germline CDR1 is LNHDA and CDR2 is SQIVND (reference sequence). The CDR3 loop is CASSIAAAVVSPQHF. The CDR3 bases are TGTGCCAGTAGTATAGCGGCCGCGGTTGTTTCGCCCCAGCATTTT.

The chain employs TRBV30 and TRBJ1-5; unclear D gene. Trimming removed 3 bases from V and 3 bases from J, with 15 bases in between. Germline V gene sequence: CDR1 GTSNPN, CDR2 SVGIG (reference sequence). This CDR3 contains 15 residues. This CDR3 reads CAWSANAGNNQPQHF. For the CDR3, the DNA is TGTGCCTGGAGCGCCAACGCAGGTAACAATCAGCCCCAGCATTTT.

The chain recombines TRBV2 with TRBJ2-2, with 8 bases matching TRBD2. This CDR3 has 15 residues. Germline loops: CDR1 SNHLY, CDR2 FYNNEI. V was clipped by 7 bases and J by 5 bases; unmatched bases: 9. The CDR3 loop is CASIFPSGGTGELFF. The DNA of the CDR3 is TGTGCCAGCATTTTCCCGTCGGGGGGGACCGGGGAGCTGTTTTTT.

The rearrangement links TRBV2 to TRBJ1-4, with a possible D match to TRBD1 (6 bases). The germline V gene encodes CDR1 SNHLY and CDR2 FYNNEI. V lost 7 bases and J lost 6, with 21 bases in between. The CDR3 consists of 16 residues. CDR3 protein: CASTVKKGGFYEKLFF. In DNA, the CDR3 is TGTGCCAGCACCGTCAAGAAAGGGGGGTTTTATGAAAAACTGTTTTTT. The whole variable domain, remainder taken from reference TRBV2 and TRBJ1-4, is EPEVTQTPSHQVTQMGQEVILRCVPISNHLYFYWYRQILGQKVEFLVSFYNNEISEKSEIFDDQFSVERPDGSNFTLKIRSTKLEDSAMYFCASTVKKGGFYEKLFFGSGTQLSVL.

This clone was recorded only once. The CDR3 DNA reads as TGTGCCAGCAGACCCCGTCTACTAGCGGGGGGGTACAATGAGCAGTTCTTC. It translates to CASRPRLLAGGYNEQFF. The chain uses TRBV27 and TRBJ2-1, with 13 positions matching TRBD2. Germline V gene data show CDR1 as MNHEY and CDR2 as SMNVEV (reference sequence). The length of the CDR3 is 17 residues. V lost 6 bases to trimming and J lost 4 bases; unmatched junction nucleotides: 9.

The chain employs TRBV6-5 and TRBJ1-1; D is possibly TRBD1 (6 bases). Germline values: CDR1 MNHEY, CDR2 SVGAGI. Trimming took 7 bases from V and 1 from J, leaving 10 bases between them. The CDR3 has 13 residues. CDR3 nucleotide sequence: TGTGCCAGCAAGAGACAGGCGAACACTGAAGCTTTCTTT. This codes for CASKRQANTEAFF.

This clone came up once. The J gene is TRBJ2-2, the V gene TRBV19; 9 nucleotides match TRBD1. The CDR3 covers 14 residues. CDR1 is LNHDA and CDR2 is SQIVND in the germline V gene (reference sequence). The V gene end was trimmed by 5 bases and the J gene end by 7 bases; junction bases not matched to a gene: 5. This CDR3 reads CASSPRTGVGELFF. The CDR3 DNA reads TGTGCCAGTAGTCCAAGGACAGGGGTCGGGGAGCTGTTTTTT.

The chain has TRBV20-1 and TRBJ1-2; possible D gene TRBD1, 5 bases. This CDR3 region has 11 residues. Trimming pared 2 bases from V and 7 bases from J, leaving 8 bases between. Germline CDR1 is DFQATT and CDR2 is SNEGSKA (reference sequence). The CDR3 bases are TGCAGTGCTAGACCGGACACTGGCTACACCTTC. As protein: CSARPDTGYTF.

Here the CDR3 reads CASSQEGVQGQAFF. CDR3 sequence (DNA): TGCGCCAGCAGCCAAGAGGGGGTACAGGGCCAAGCTTTCTTT. The chain links TRBV4-3 to TRBJ1-1, with D tentatively TRBD1 (6 bases). This CDR3 is 14 amino acids long. The germline V gene encodes CDR1 LGHNA and CDR2 YSLEER. With 0 bases removed from V and 9 bases from J, the gap between germline ends came to 14 bases.

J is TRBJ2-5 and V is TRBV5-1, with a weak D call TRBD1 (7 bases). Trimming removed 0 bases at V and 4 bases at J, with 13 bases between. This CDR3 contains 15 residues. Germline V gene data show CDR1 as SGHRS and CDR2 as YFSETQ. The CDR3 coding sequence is TGCGCCAGCAGCTTGGAGGGGCAGGGGGGAGAGACCCAGTACTTC. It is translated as CASSLEGQGGETQYF. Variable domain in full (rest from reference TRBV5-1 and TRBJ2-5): KAGVTQTPRYLIKTRGQQVTLSCSPISGHRSVSWYQQTPGQGLQFLFEYFSETQRNKGNFPGRFSGRQFSNSRSEMNVSTLELGDSALYLCASSLEGQGGETQYFGPGTRLLVL.

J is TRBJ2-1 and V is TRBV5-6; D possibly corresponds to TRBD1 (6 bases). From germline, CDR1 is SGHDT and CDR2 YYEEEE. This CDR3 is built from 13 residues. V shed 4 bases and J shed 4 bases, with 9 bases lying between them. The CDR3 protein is CASSEQGYNEQFF. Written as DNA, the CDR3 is TGTGCCAGCAGCGAACAGGGTTACAATGAGCAGTTCTTC.

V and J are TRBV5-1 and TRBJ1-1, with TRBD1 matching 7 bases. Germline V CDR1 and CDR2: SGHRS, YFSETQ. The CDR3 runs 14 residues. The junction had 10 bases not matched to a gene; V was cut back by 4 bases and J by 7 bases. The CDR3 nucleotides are TGCGCCAGCAGCCCCCAAGGGACAGTTGGTGAAGCTTTCTTT. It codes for CASSPQGTVGEAFF.

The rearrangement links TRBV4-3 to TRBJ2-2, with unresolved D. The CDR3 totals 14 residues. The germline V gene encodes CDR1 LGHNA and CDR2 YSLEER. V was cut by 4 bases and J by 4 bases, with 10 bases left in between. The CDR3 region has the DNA TGCGCCAGCAGCCCCGACAAAATCACCGGGGAGCTGTTTTTT. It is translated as CASSPDKITGELFF.

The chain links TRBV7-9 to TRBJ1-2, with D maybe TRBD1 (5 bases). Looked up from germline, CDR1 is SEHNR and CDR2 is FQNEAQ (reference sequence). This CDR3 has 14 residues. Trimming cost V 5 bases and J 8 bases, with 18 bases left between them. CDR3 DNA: TGTGCCAGCAGCCTACTGGGGCTAGAGAAGGGCTACACCTTC. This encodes CASSLLGLEKGYTF.

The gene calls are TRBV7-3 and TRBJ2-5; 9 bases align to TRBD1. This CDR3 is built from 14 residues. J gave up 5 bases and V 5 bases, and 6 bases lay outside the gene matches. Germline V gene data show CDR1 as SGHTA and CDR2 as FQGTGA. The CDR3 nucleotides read TGTGCCAGCAGCCTTTCAGGACAGGGGGAGACCCAGTACTTC. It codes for CASSLSGQGETQYF.